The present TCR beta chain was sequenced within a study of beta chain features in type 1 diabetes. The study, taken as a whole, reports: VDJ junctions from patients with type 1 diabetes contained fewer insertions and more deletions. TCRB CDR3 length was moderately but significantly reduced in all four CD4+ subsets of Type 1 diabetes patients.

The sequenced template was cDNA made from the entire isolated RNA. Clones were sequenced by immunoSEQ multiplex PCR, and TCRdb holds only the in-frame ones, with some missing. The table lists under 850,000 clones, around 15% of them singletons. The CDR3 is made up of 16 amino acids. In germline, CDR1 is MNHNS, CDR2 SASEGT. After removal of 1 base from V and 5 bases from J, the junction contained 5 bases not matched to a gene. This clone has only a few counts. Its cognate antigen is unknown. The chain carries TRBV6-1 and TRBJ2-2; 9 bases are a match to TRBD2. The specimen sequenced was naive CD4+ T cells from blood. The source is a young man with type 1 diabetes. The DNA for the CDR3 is TGTGCCAGCAGTGAAGGGGCTAGCGGGGTTACCGGGGAGCTGTTTTTT. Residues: CASSEGASGVTGELFF.